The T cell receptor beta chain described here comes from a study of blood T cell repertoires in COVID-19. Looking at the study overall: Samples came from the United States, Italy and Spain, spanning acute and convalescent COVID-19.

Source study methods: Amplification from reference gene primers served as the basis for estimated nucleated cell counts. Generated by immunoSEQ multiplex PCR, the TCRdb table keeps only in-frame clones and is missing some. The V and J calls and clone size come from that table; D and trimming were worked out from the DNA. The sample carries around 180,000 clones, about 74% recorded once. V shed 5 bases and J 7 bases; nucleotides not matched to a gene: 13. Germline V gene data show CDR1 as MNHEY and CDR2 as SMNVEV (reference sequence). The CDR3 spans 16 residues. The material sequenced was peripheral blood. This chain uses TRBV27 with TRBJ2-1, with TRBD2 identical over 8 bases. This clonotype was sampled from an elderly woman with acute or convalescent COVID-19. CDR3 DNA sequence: TGTGCCAGCAGTCCTCTTTACACTAGCGGCTTAAATGAGCAGTTCTTC. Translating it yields CASSPLYTSGLNEQFF.